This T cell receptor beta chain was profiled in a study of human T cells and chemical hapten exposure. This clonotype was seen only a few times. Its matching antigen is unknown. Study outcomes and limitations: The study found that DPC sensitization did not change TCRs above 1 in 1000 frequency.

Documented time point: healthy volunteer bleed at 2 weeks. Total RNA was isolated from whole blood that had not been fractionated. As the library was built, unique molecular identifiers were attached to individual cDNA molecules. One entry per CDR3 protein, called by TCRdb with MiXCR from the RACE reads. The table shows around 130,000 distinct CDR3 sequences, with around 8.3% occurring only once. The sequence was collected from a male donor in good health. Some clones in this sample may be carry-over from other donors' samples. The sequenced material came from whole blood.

CDR3 sequence reads: CASSVPHKAYNEQFF. The CDR3 DNA is TGTGCCAGCAGTGTTCCTCACAAGGCCTACAATGAGCAGTTCTTC. This chain joins TRBV25-1 and TRBJ2-1, with D unresolved. The germline gives CDR1 MGHDK, CDR2 SYGVNS. The CDR3 contains 15 residues. Between the trimmed V and J ends, which lost 4 bases and 2 bases, there was a span of 12 bases.